A selection of T cell receptor beta chains follows, all from one sample in a study of T-cell memory formation after mild COVID-19. A single record per CDR3 protein comes from TCRdb applying MiXCR to the 5' RACE reads. The sample shows under 200,000 distinct CDR3 sequences, 10% to 15% of them seen only once. The sequenced sample was PBMCs or a T cell subset sorted from them (not recorded which). The receptor source for this set is a man aged 18 to 29 who had mild COVID-19 (a few samples of this study predate the infection). Cell type and time point are not known. CDR3s include the opening cysteine and the closing phenylalanine or tryptophan. The order of the fields is V gene, clone size, J gene, CDR3 protein. Some rows mark clone size as missing; the rest say once, few, many or name a class of expanded clone.

TRBV7-3	many	TRBJ2-6	CASSYPGSGANVLTF
TRBV12-3/TRBV12-4	many	TRBJ2-3	CASSLDAGIVVDTQYF
TRBV29-1	few	TRBJ2-3	CSVVTGPDTQYF
TRBV3-1	few	TRBJ1-3	CASSQSSSGNTIYF
TRBV18	few	TRBJ1-2	CASSPPGAYGYTF
TRBV7-3	few	TRBJ2-1	CASSPTPLAGVRGEQFF
TRBV19	many	TRBJ2-5	CAISPPGTVRETQYF
TRBV4-3	few	TRBJ2-1	CASSQDGSGKQFF
TRBV4-2	.	TRBJ2-5	CASSQPGPGVQETQYF
TRBV7-3	few	TRBJ2-7	CASSKNGGTALYEQYF
TRBV5-6	few	TRBJ1-1	CASSRGTFEAFF
TRBV7-2	.	TRBJ2-3	CASSLLLAGGEDTQYF
TRBV5-1	many	TRBJ2-5	CASSLVGGETQYF
TRBV23-1	few	TRBJ2-1	CASHGTETNEQFF
TRBV4-1	.	TRBJ2-7	CASSQAPGGPHAYEQYF
TRBV20-1	.	TRBJ2-5	CSASSEQETQYF
TRBV7-9	many	TRBJ2-3	CASSSAIAGGSDTQYF
TRBV24-1	.	TRBJ1-4	CATSEAGPNEKLFF
TRBV28	.	TRBJ1-5	CATRQGIFYSNQPQHF
TRBV5-1	few	TRBJ1-3	CASSPDLDFGNTIYF
TRBV7-2	few	TRBJ2-2	CASHSASNTGELFF
TRBV28	few	TRBJ2-2	CASSLTSGGIGNTGELFF